Listed below are T cell receptor beta chains from one sample, sequenced in a study of blood T cells in healthy people across ages. Each CDR3 protein is one row after TCRdb ran MiXCR on the 5' RACE reads. The table records 1.5 million to 2 million distinct CDR3 sequences, almost 35% of them present only once. Material for sequencing was blood. These receptor sequences come from a woman in her thirties in good health. Each CDR3 is given with its conserved first and last residue. Each record gives: CDR3 DNA, CDR3 protein, D gene, J gene, clone size, V gene. D genes are given only for firm matches. Expanded clones are given a class, and other clones once, few, many or no size at all.

TGCGCCAGCAGCTTACAGGGGGCAGGAACCGGGGAGCTGTTTTTT	CASSLQGAGTGELFF	TRBD1	TRBJ2-2	few	TRBV5-1
TGTGCCAGCAGCCAACTAGCGACCTACGAGCAGTACTTC	CASSQLATYEQYF	-	TRBJ2-7	-	TRBV3-1
TGTGCCGGCAGCGCCCGGACTAGCGGGGGACACAATGAGCAGTTCTTC	CAGSARTSGGHNEQFF	TRBD2	TRBJ2-1	once	TRBV4-2
TGTGCCAGCAGTTTACTCCCGGGACGGAACTACGAGCAGTACTTC	CASSLLPGRNYEQYF	-	TRBJ2-7	few	TRBV27
TGTGCCAGCAGCTCCGAGACAGTCTACGAGCAGTACTTC	CASSSETVYEQYF	-	TRBJ2-7	few	TRBV7-9
TGTGCCAGCGAGGGGATGGGGAACATTCAGTACTTC	CASEGMGNIQYF	-	TRBJ2-4	-	TRBV6-1
TGTGCCACCAGTGGAAGCAGAGATACGCAGTATTTT	CATSGSRDTQYF	-	TRBJ2-3	-	TRBV24-1
TGTGCCAGCAGTTTAGACGGGACCACAGATACGCAGTATTTT	CASSLDGTTDTQYF	-	TRBJ2-3	few	TRBV12-3/TRBV12-4
TGTGCCAGCAGCTTAGAGATGGACTACTGGCGCACAGATACGCAGTATTTT	CASSLEMDYWRTDTQYF	-	TRBJ2-3	few	TRBV7-2
TGTGCCAGCAGTTTACGCAGCAGGGGGGGCACTGAAGCTTTCTTT	CASSLRSRGGTEAFF	TRBD1	TRBJ1-1	few	TRBV12-3/TRBV12-4
TGTGCCAGCACGTTTGCCTTTGCCACCGAGCAGTACTTC	CASTFAFATEQYF	-	TRBJ2-7	-	TRBV6-2/TRBV6-3
TGCAGTGCACCCCCAGGGAGGGGGACGGACTATGGCTACACCTTC	CSAPPGRGTDYGYTF	-	TRBJ1-2	-	TRBV20-1
TGCGCCAGCAGCTTGGCGGGGCGGGGCAGTGAGCAGTTCTTC	CASSLAGRGSEQFF	-	TRBJ2-1	-	TRBV5-1
TGCAGTGCATCAACTAGCGGGGGGCTTAGCACAGATACGCAGTATTTT	CSASTSGGLSTDTQYF	TRBD2	TRBJ2-3	-	TRBV20-1
TGCAGTGCTAACCCGCTCGAGGCTAGCATATTCTACGAGCAGTACTTC	CSANPLEASIFYEQYF	-	TRBJ2-7	once	TRBV20-1
TGTGCCAGCAGCCAAGAGCTTGGACAGGGTTCACCTGAAGCTTTCTTT	CASSQELGQGSPEAFF	TRBD1	TRBJ1-1	many	TRBV3-1
TGTGCCAGCATGGGCACGGGCGCGGTTGTTTTCTTC	CASMGTGAVVFF	-	TRBJ2-1	once	TRBV11-2
TGCGCCAGCAGCTTCCTTGATAGCGGGAGGCCCTCGGAGACCCAGTACTTC	CASSFLDSGRPSETQYF	TRBD2	TRBJ2-5	-	TRBV5-1
TGCAGTGCAACAGCAAGTCTTGGCACTGAAGCTTTCTTT	CSATASLGTEAFF	-	TRBJ1-1	-	TRBV20-1
TGCGCCAGCAGCATCGCCGGGACAGGGAACGAGCAGTACTTC	CASSIAGTGNEQYF	TRBD1	TRBJ2-7	-	TRBV5-1
TGCGCCAGCAGGGACCGGCTACATGAGCAGTTCTTC	CASRDRLHEQFF	-	TRBJ2-1	-	TRBV10-2
TGTGCCAGCAGTGGAACCCCGAACACTGAAGCTTTCTTT	CASSGTPNTEAFF	-	TRBJ1-1	few	TRBV27
TGCAGTGCTAGAGGTCGAGGCAGGGAGAGTTTAGGTGGCTACACCTTC	CSARGRGRESLGGYTF	-	TRBJ1-2	many	TRBV20-1
TGTGCCTGGAGTGTACTAAGGGGAATCCGCTCCTACGAGCAGTACTTC	CAWSVLRGIRSYEQYF	-	TRBJ2-7	-	TRBV30
TGCAGTGCTAGAGACTTTCAGGGAGAGGTTAGAGATACGCAGTATTTT	CSARDFQGEVRDTQYF	-	TRBJ2-3	-	TRBV20-1
TGTGCCACCAGCAGAGACGGTCTTGCTGGGGCCAACGTCCTGACTTTC	CATSRDGLAGANVLTF	-	TRBJ2-6	few	TRBV15
TGCGCCAGCAGCCAAATCGGGAGCCAGACTGAAGCTTTCTTT	CASSQIGSQTEAFF	-	TRBJ1-1	few	TRBV4-1
TGTGCCTGGAATCTAGGACTAGCGGGGTACAATGAGCAGTTCTTC	CAWNLGLAGYNEQFF	TRBD2	TRBJ2-1	few	TRBV30
TGTGCCAGCACCTCGGGACAGGGGGGCTCCCTTGAGGCCCAGCATTTT	CASTSGQGGSLEAQHF	TRBD1	TRBJ1-5	-	TRBV12-3/TRBV12-4
TGCGCCAGCAGTCCATGGGACAGGGTTCCCGAGCAGTACTTC	CASSPWDRVPEQYF	TRBD1	TRBJ2-7	-	TRBV23-1
TGTGCCAGCAGCGGGAGGGGCACAGATACGCAGTATTTT	CASSGRGTDTQYF	TRBD2	TRBJ2-3	many	TRBV7-6
TGTGCCAGCAGCTTAGTCGGGGGGTCGAGCAATCAGCCCCAGCATTTT	CASSLVGGSSNQPQHF	-	TRBJ1-5	few	TRBV7-2
TGTGCCAGCAGTTCCACCGCGGGGGCTCAAGAGACCCAGTACTTC	CASSSTAGAQETQYF	-	TRBJ2-5	few	TRBV6-2/TRBV6-3
TGTGCCGGCAGCTTGGTGCTAGCGGGGGGAGATACGCAGTATTTT	CAGSLVLAGGDTQYF	TRBD2	TRBJ2-3	-	TRBV5-6
TGTGCCAGCAGCTCACAGGGGAGGAAACATGGCTACACCTTC	CASSSQGRKHGYTF	TRBD1	TRBJ1-2	-	TRBV7-2
TGCAGTGCTAGACAGGACAGGGGCACAGATACGCAGTATTTT	CSARQDRGTDTQYF	TRBD1	TRBJ2-3	-	TRBV20-1
TGTGCCACCAGTACCAAAGTGGACTGGAGCACAGATACGCAGTATTTT	CATSTKVDWSTDTQYF	-	TRBJ2-3	-	TRBV24-1
TGCAGCGTGGGGGGAAGGGCAGGGGCCGCCTTTGAAGCTTTCTTT	CSVGGRAGAAFEAFF	-	TRBJ1-1	-	TRBV29-1
TGTGCCAGCAGATCCGGGACTAGCGACCACAATGAGCAGTTCTTC	CASRSGTSDHNEQFF	TRBD2	TRBJ2-1	-	TRBV28
TGTGCCAGCAGCCAAGGGTTACAGACGAACACTGAAGCTTTCTTT	CASSQGLQTNTEAFF	-	TRBJ1-1	-	TRBV3-1
TGTGCCAGCAGCTTAGGCCGGCTAGAGGTAAACACCGGGGAGCTGTTTTTT	CASSLGRLEVNTGELFF	-	TRBJ2-2	once	TRBV13
TGTGCCGGCAGGGAGGATCTTACGGGGGTTACTGAAGCTTTCTTT	CAGREDLTGVTEAFF	-	TRBJ1-1	few	TRBV28